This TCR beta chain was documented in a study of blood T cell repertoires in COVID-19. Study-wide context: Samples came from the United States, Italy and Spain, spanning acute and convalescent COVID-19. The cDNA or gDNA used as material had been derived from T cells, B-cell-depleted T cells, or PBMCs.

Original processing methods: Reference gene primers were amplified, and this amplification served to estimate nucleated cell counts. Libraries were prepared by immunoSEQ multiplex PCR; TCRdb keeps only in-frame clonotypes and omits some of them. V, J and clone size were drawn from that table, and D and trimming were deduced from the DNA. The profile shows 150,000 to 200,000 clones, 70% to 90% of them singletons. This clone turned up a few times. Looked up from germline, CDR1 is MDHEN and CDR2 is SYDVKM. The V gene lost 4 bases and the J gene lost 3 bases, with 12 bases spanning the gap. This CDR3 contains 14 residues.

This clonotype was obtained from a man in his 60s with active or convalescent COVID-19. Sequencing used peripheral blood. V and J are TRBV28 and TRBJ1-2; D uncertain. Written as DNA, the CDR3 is TGTGCCAGCAGTTCTACTACAACCTACTATGGCTACACCTTC. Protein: CASSSTTTYYGYTF.